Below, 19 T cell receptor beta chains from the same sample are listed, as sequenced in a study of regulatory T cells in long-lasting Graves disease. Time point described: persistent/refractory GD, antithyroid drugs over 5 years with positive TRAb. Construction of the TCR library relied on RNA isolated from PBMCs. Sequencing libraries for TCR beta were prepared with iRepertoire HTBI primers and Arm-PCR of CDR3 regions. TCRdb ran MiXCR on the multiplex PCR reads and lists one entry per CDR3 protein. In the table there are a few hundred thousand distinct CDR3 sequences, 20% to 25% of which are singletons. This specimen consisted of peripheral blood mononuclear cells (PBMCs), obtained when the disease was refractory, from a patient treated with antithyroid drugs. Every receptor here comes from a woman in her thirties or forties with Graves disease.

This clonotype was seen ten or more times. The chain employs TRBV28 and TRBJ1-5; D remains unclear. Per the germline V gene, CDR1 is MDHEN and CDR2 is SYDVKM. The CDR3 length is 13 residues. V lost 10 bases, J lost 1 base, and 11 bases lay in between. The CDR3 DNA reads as TGTGCCAACTCCCAGGAGAGCAATCAGCCCCAGCATTTT. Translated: CANSQESNQPQHF.

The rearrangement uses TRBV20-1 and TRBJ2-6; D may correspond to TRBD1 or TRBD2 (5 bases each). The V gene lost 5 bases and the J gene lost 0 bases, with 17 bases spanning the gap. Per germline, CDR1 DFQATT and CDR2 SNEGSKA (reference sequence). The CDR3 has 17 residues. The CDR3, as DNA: TGCAGTGCTGTGGGACCCCCCTCTCTCTCTGGGGCCAACGTCCTGACTTTC. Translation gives CSAVGPPSLSGANVLTF.

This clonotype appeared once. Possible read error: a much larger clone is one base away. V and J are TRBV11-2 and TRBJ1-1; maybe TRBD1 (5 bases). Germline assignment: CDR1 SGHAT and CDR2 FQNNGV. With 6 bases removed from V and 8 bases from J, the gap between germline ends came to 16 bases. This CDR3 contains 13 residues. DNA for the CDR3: TGTGCCAGCAGGAGTCAGGGCTTAAAGGAAGCTTTCTTT. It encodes CASRSQGLKEAFF.

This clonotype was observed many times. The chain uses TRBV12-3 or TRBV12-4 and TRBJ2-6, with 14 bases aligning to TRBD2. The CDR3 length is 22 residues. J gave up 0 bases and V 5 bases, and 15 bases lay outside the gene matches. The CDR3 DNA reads TGTGCCAGCAGTCGAACAGGGTCGGGACTAGCGGGAGACGGCTCTGGGGCCAACGTCCTGACTTTC. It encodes CASSRTGSGLAGDGSGANVLTF.

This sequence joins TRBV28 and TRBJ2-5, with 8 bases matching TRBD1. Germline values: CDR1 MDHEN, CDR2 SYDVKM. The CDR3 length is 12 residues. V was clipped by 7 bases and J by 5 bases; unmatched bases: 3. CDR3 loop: CASIPGGETQYF. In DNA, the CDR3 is TGTGCCAGCATCCCAGGGGGCGAGACCCAGTACTTC. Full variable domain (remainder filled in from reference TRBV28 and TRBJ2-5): DVKVTQSSRYLVKRTGEKVFLECVQDMDHENMFWYRQDPGLGLRLIYFSYDVKMKEKGDIPEGYSVSREKKERFSLILESASTNQTSMYLCASIPGGETQYFGPGTRLLVL.

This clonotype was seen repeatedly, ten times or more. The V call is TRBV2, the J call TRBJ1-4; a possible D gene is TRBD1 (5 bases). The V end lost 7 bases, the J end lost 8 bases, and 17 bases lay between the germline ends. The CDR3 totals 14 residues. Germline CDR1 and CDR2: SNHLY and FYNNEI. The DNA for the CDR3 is TGTGCCAGCAACTTTCGAGGGACGGCGGAAAAACTGTTTTTT. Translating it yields CASNFRGTAEKLFF.

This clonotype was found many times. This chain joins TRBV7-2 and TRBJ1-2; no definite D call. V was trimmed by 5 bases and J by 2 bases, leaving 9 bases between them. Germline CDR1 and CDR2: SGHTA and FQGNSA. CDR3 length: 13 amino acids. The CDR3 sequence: CASSPQSNYGYTF. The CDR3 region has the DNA TGTGCCAGCAGCCCCCAGTCCAACTATGGCTACACCTTC.

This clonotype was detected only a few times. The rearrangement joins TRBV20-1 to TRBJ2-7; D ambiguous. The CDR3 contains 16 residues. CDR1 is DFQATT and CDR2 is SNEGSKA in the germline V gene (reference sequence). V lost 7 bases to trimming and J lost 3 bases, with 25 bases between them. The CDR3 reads CSGGGVGPSMNYEQYF. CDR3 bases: TGCAGTGGAGGTGGAGTAGGTCCCTCAATGAACTACGAGCAGTACTTC.

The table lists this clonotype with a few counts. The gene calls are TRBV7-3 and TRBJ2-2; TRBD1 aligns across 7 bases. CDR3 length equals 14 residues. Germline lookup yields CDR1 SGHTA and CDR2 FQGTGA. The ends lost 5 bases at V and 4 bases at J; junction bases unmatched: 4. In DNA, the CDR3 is TGTGCCAGCAGCCCCGCAGGGGGCACCGGGGAGCTGTTTTTT. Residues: CASSPAGGTGELFF.

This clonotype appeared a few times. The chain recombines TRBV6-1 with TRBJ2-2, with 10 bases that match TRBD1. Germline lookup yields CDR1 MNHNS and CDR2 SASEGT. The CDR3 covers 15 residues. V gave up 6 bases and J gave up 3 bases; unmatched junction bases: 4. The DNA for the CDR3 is TGTGCCAGCAGACCCGGACAGGGGGACACCGGGGAGCTGTTTTTT. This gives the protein CASRPGQGDTGELFF.

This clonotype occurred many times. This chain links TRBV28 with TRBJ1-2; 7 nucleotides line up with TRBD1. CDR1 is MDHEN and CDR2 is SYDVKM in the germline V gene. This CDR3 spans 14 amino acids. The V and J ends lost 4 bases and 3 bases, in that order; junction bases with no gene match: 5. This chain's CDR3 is CASSSQGGDYGYTF. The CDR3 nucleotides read TGTGCCAGCAGTTCCCAAGGGGGCGACTATGGCTACACCTTC.

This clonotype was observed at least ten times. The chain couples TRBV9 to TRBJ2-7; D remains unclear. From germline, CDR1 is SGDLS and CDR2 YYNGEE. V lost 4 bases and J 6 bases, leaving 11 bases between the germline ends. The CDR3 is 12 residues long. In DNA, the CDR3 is TGTGCCAGCAGCCCACCTTTGGGCGAGCAGTACTTC. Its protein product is CASSPPLGEQYF.

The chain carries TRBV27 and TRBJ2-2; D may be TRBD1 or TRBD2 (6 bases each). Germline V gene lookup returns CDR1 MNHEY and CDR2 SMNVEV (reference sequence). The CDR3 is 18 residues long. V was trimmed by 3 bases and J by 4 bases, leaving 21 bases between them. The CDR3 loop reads CASSFRIERGGGTGELFF. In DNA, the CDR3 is TGTGCCAGCAGTTTTCGGATAGAAAGAGGGGGAGGCACCGGGGAGCTGTTTTTT.

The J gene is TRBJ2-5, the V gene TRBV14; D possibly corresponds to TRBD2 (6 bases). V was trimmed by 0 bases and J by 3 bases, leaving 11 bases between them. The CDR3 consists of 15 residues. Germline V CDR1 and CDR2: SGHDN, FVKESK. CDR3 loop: CASSQEGLPKETQYF. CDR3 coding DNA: TGTGCCAGCAGCCAAGAGGGACTTCCTAAAGAGACCCAGTACTTC.

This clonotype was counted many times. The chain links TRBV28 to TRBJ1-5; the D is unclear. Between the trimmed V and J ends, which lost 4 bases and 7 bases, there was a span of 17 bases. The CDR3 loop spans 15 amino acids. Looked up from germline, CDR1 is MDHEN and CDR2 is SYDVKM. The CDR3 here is CASSSTGKGWQPQHF. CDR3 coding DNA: TGTGCCAGCAGTTCCACTGGAAAGGGTTGGCAGCCCCAGCATTTT.

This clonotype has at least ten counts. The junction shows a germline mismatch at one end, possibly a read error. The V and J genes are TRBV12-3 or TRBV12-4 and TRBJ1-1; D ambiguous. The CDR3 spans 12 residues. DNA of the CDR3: TGTGCCAGCAGCTTAGGGCCCACTGAAGCTTTCTTT. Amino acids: CASSLGPTEAFF.

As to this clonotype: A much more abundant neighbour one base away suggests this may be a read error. CDR3 coding DNA: TGTGCCAGCAGTTACCGGGACGGCGGTTCACCCCTCCACTTT. It encodes CASSYRDGGSPLHF. V and J are TRBV27 and TRBJ1-6, with D possibly TRBD1 on 5 matching bases. The CDR3 is 14 amino acids. The V end was cut by 4 bases, the J end by 9 bases, with 13 bases between. Germline V lookup: CDR1 MNHEY, CDR2 SMNVEV (reference sequence).

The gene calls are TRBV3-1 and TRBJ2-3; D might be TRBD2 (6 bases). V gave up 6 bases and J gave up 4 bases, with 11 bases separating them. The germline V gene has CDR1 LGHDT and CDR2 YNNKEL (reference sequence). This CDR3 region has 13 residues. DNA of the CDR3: TGTGCCAGCAGGCCTGGAGGGGCAGATACGCAGTATTTT. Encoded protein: CASRPGGADTQYF.

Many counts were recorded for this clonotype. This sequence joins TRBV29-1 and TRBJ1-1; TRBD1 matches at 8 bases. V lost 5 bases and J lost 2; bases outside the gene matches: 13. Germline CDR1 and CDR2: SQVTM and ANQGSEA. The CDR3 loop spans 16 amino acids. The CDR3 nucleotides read TGCAGCGTTCTAGCCGGACAGGGAGGTTATAACACTGAAGCTTTCTTT. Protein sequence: CSVLAGQGGYNTEAFF.